This T cell receptor (beta chain) was recovered during a study of T cell repertoires in cytomegalovirus infection. From germline, CDR1 is MNHEY and CDR2 SVGEGT. The CDR3 contains 13 residues. With V trimmed by 5 bases and J by 4 bases, 4 bases remained unmatched. TCRdb analysed the reads with MiXCR anew, one entry per CDR3 protein. The sample yields under 450,000 distinct CDR3 sequences, about 35% seen once. This clonotype was detected a few times. Its target is not known. This receptor was obtained from a human donor in good health (CMV status not recorded). Some clones in this sample may be carry-over from other donors' samples. This sample comprised cultured PBMCs, obtained from culture after CMV antigen stimulation. The chain uses TRBV6-2 or TRBV6-3 and TRBJ2-5, with 7 bases fitting TRBD2. The CDR3 sequence is CASSGWGGETQYF. CDR3 coding DNA: TGTGCCAGCAGTGGCTGGGGGGGAGAGACCCAGTACTTC.